These 17 T cell receptor beta chains were all obtained from the same sample, sequenced in a study of T-cell reconstitution after alpha-beta-depleted transplantation in children. Unique molecular identifiers tagged the TCRbeta library. Each CDR3 protein is one row after TCRdb ran MiXCR on the PCR reads. In the table there are over 550,000 distinct CDR3 sequences, under 12% of which are singletons. The sample in question was PBMCs from the stem cell graft donor, obtained from the stem cell graft. The receptors were sampled from a human donor who donated a stem cell graft to a child with acute myeloid leukemia.

A few counts support this clonotype. The chain couples TRBV5-5 to TRBJ1-1; possible D gene TRBD1, 5 bases. The CDR3 has 15 amino acids. Germline V gene sequence: CDR1 SGHKS, CDR2 YYEKEE (reference sequence). V shed 0 bases and J shed 3 bases, with 12 bases lying between them. The CDR3 DNA reads as TGTGCCAGCAGCTTGGACAGGCGGAACTACACTGAAGCTTTCTTT. Residues: CASSLDRRNYTEAFF.

This clonotype was counted only a few times. The chain carries TRBV30 and TRBJ2-5; D remains ambiguous. Germline values: CDR1 GTSNPN, CDR2 SVGIG (reference sequence). V lost 4 bases and J lost 2, with 8 bases in between. There are 12 residues in the CDR3. In nucleotides, the CDR3 is TGTGCCTGGAAACCCAGACAAGAGACCCAGTACTTC. As protein: CAWKPRQETQYF.

This clonotype was detected ten times or more. V gene TRBV2 combines with J gene TRBJ2-3; the D call may be TRBD1 or TRBD2 (5 bases each). CDR1 SNHLY and CDR2 FYNNEI come from the germline V gene. The CDR3 contains 18 residues. Trimming stripped 6 bases from V and 0 bases from J, with 22 bases between. CDR3 coding DNA: TGTGCCAGCAGCGCCTTCGGGACGGAACTTTCTAGCACAGATACGCAGTATTTT. This sequence encodes CASSAFGTELSSTDTQYF.

CDR3 amino acids: CASIPALGANVLTF. The CDR3 coding sequence is TGTGCCAGCATCCCCGCCTTGGGGGCCAACGTCCTGACTTTC. The rearrangement uses TRBV6-5 and TRBJ2-6; no reliable D call. Germline V gives CDR1 MNHEY, CDR2 SVGAGI. The CDR3 runs to 14 residues. V lost 7 bases to trimming and J lost 4 bases, with 11 bases between them.

This clonotype was found many times. The chain combines TRBV28 with TRBJ2-7, with D perhaps matching TRBD2 (5 bases). The V end lost 10 bases, the J end lost 4 bases, and 17 bases lay between the germline ends. Germline V lookup: CDR1 MDHEN, CDR2 SYDVKM. CDR3 length: 13 amino acids. The CDR3 loop is CATGRGIGYEQYF. CDR3 nucleotide sequence: TGTGCCACCGGTCGGGGTATCGGTTACGAGCAGTACTTC.

This clonotype was counted a few times. The rearrangement uses TRBV5-1 and TRBJ1-2, with 8 bases aligning to TRBD1. J gave up 6 bases and V 0 bases, and 16 bases lay outside the gene matches. The germline CDR1 and CDR2 sequences are SGHRS and YFSETQ. CDR3 length equals 18 residues. The CDR3 spells CASSLDSIRTGYSHGYTF. The DNA of the CDR3 is TGCGCCAGCAGCTTGGACTCTATCCGGACAGGGTATAGTCATGGCTACACCTTC.

This clonotype was picked up many times. V and J are TRBV28 and TRBJ2-7; D not resolved. This CDR3 is built from 14 residues. Germline loops: CDR1 MDHEN, CDR2 SYDVKM. V was pared by 6 bases and J by 3 bases, with 15 bases between. CDR3 in amino acids: CASSPGTLYYEQYF. In DNA form, the CDR3 reads TGTGCCAGCAGCCCTGGCACGTTGTACTACGAGCAGTACTTC.

This clonotype was counted once. This chain uses TRBV14 with TRBJ2-7; 10 bases are shared with TRBD2. Germline CDR1 and CDR2: SGHDN and FVKESK. The CDR3 has 17 residues. The V gene end was trimmed by 4 bases and the J gene end by 3 bases; junction bases not matched to a gene: 12. CDR3 DNA: TGTGCCAGCAGCCCTACGATCCTAGCGGGAGACCACTACGAGCAGTACTTC. This translates into CASSPTILAGDHYEQYF.

This clonotype occurred once. The CDR3 carries no conserved terminal phenylalanine or tryptophan, so it likely arises from a read error. The chain couples TRBV10-3 to TRBJ2-3; D ambiguous. The ends were cut back, 4 bases at V and 1 base at J, with 6 bases in the middle. Germline CDR1 ENHRY, CDR2 SYGVKD. This CDR3 has 13 residues. The CDR3 loop is CAISGRGTDTQYL. The CDR3 nucleotides read TGTGCCATCAGTGGCCGGGGCACAGATACGCAGTATCTT.

The table lists this clonotype with a few counts. The rearrangement joins TRBV4-3 to TRBJ2-5; perhaps D is TRBD1 or TRBD2 (5 bases each). V was trimmed by 0 bases and J by 1 base, leaving 15 bases between them. The germline gives CDR1 LGHNA, CDR2 YSLEER. The CDR3 totals 17 residues. The CDR3 DNA sequence: TGCGCCAGCAGCCAAGAGAGAGGGGCAGCCTCCCAAGAGACCCAGTACTTC. Translating gives CASSQERGAASQETQYF.

Ten or more counts support this clonotype. The chain carries TRBV7-8 and TRBJ2-1, with D perhaps TRBD2 (5 bases). Germline CDR1 is SGHVS and CDR2 is FQNEAQ. The CDR3 runs 15 residues. V was cut by 5 bases and J by 7 bases, with 18 bases left in between. Written as DNA, the CDR3 is TGTGCCAGCAGCCCGGGGATCTCGTTGGGGAATGAGCAGTTCTTC. This translates into CASSPGISLGNEQFF.

The chain employs TRBV5-1 and TRBJ2-1; TRBD2 agrees at 10 bases. The CDR3 runs 14 residues. Per germline, CDR1 SGHRS and CDR2 YFSETQ. The V gene end was trimmed by 4 bases and the J gene end by 9 bases; junction bases not matched to a gene: 7. In DNA form, the CDR3 reads TGCGCCAGCAGCATCAGCGGGAGGGAGGGTGAGCAGTTCTTC. As protein: CASSISGREGEQFF.

The genes are TRBV28 and TRBJ2-7; D gene ambiguous. Germline V gives CDR1 MDHEN, CDR2 SYDVKM. V lost 5 bases to trimming and J lost 6 bases, with 8 bases between them. The CDR3 is 11 residues long. DNA of the CDR3: TGTGCCAGCAGTGGAGTCCGCGAGCAGTACTTC. This codes for CASSGVREQYF.

This clonotype was detected a few times. The chain links TRBV10-3 to TRBJ2-3; D uncertain. V was clipped by 2 bases and J by 1 base, with 7 bases between them. The CDR3 is made up of 14 amino acids. CDR1 and CDR2 (germline): ENHRY, SYGVKD. CDR3 residues: CAISESSRTDTQYF. CDR3 sequence (DNA): TGTGCCATCAGTGAGAGCTCGCGCACAGATACGCAGTATTTT.

The genes are TRBV11-1 and TRBJ2-6; 7 nucleotides align to TRBD2. The junction had 11 bases not matched to a gene; V was cut back by 6 bases and J by 0 bases. The CDR3 runs to 18 residues. Germline loops: CDR1 SGHAT, CDR2 FQDESV (reference sequence). CDR3 coding DNA: TGTGCCAGCAGAGCATGGACTAGATCTCACTCTGGGGCCAACGTCCTGACTTTC. This gives the protein CASRAWTRSHSGANVLTF.

This chain joins TRBV7-6 and TRBJ1-4; 8 nucleotides match TRBD1. CDR3 length: 15 amino acids. V dropped 4 bases and J dropped 7; count of bases not matched to a gene: 8. Per germline, CDR1 SGHVS and CDR2 FNYEAQ. CDR3 amino acids: CASSSMTGAGEKLFF. The CDR3 DNA is TGTGCCAGCAGCTCAATGACAGGGGCGGGTGAAAAACTGTTTTTT.

The CDR3 is CASSLWGNGNQPQHF. CDR3 in DNA: TGTGCCAGCAGTTTATGGGGGAATGGCAATCAGCCCCAGCATTTT. This rearrangement joins TRBV27 to TRBJ1-5, with D perhaps matching TRBD1 (5 bases). Trimming removed 1 base at V and 2 bases at J, with 9 bases between. Germline-derived CDR1 and CDR2 are MNHEY and SMNVEV (reference sequence). There are 15 residues in the CDR3.